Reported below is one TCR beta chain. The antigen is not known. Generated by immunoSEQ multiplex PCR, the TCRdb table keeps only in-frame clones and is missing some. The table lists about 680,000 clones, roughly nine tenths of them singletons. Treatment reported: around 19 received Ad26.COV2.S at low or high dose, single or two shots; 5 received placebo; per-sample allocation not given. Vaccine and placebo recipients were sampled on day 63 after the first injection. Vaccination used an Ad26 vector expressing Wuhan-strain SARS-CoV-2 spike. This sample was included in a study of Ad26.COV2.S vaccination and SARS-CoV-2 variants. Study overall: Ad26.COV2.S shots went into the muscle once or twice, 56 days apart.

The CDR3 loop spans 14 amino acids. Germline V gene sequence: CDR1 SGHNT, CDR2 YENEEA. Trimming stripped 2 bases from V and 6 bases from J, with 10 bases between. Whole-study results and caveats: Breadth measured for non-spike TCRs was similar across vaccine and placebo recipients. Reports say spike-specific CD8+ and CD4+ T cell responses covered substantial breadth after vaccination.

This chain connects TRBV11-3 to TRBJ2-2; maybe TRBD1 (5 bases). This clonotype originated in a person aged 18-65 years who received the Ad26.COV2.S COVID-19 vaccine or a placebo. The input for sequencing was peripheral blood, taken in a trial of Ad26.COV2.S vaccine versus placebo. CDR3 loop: CASSLRGQAGELFF. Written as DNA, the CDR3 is TGTGCCAGCAGCTTAAGGGGTCAGGCCGGGGAGCTGTTTTTT.